This T cell receptor beta chain was sequenced for a study of regulatory T cells in long-lasting Graves disease. Study-wide results and caveats: With persistent disease, TRBV28, TRBJ1-2 and TRBJ2-5 were the favored segments.

The time point: newly diagnosed GD, antithyroid drugs for less than 3 months. RNA extracted from PBMCs served as the sequencing template. The authors built TCR beta libraries using iRepertoire HTBI primers and Arm-PCR of CDR3 regions. A single record per CDR3 protein comes from TCRdb applying MiXCR to the multiplex PCR reads. This sample carries about 500,000 distinct CDR3 sequences, 9.5% to 15% of them seen once, and the ten largest clones take about 8.9%. The CDR3 has 14 amino acids. V was cut by 4 bases and J by 3 bases, with 12 bases left in between. This clonotype was found many times. What it binds is unknown. In addition, the sample was reused for a study of T cells in Graves' hyperthyroidism and ophthalmopathy. From that report: Uncontrolled infections, other autoimmune diseases, pregnancy or lactation led to exclusion of patients. RT-PCR in the first round (using the HTBI primer set) targeted the TCR CDR3. Before onset, ophthalmopathy was predicted by the model a median about six months earlier.

The clonotype originates from a woman in her twenties or thirties with Graves disease. The sequences come from peripheral blood mononuclear cells (PBMCs), collected at new diagnosis, from a patient treated with antithyroid drugs. This chain uses TRBV12-3 or TRBV12-4 with TRBJ1-1; perhaps TRBD1 as D (5 bases). The CDR3 nucleotides read TGTGCCAGCAGTTGGGACCCTGGGGACACTGAAGCTTTCTTT. It specifies CASSWDPGDTEAFF.